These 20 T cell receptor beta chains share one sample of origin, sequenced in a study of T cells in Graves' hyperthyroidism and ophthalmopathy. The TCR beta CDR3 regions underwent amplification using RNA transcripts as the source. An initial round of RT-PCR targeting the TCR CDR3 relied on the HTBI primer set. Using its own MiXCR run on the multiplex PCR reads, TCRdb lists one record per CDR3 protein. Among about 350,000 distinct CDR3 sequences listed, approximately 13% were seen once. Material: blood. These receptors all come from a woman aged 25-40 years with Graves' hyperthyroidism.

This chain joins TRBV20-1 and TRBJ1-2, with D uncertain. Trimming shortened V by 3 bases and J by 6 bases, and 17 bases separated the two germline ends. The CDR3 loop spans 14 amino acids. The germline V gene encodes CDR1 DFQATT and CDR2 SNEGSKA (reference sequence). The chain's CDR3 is CSASPGRVLDGYTF. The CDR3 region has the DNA TGCAGTGCTAGTCCCGGACGGGTCCTTGATGGCTACACCTTC.

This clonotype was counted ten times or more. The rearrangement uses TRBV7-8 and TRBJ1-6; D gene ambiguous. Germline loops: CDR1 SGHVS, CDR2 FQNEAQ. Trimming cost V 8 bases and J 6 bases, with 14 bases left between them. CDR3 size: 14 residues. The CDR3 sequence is CASDSGAPNSPLHF. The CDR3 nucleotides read TGTGCCAGCGATTCGGGAGCCCCTAATTCACCCCTCCACTTT.

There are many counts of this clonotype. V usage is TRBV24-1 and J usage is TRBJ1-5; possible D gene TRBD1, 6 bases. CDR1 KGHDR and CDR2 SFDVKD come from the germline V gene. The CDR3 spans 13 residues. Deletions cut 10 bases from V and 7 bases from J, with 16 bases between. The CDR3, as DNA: TGTGCCACAACCGACAGGAGACTACAGCCCCAGCATTTT. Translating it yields CATTDRRLQPQHF.

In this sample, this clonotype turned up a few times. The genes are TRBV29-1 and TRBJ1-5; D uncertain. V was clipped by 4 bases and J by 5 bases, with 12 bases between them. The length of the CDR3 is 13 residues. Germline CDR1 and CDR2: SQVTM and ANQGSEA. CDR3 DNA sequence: TGCAGCGTTGGGGCAAGGACCGATCAGCCCCAGCATTTT. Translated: CSVGARTDQPQHF.

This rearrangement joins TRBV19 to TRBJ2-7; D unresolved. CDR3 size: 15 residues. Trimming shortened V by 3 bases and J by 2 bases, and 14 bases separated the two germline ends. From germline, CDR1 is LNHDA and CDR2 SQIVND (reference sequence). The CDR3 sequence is CASSIGPSGTYEQYF. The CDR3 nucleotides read TGTGCCAGTAGTATCGGTCCATCGGGCACCTACGAGCAGTACTTC.

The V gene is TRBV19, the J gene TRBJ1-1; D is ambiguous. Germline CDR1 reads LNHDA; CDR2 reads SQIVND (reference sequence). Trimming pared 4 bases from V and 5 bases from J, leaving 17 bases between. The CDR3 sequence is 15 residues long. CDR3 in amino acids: CASSREKGKDTEAFF. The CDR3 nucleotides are TGTGCCAGTAGTAGGGAGAAAGGGAAGGATACTGAAGCTTTCTTT. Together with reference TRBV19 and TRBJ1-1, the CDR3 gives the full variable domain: DGGITQSPKYLFRKEGQNVTLSCEQNLNHDAMYWYRQDPGQGLRLIYYSQIVNDFQKGDIAEGYSVSREKKESFPLTVTSAQKNPTAFYLCASSREKGKDTEAFFGQGTRLTVV.

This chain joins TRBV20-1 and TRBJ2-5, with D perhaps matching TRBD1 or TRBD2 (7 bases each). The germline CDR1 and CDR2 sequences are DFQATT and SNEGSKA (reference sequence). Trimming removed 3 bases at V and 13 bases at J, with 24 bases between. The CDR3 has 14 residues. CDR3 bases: TGCAGTGCTAGTCCGACAGGGTCGGCGGGGGCTCGGTACTTC. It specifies CSASPTGSAGARYF.

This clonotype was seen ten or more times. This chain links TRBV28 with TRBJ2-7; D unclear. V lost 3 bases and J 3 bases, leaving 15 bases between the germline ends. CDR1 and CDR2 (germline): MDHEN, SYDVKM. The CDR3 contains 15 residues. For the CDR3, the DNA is TGTGCCAGCAGTTTGACCGGACCGTCTTTCTACGAGCAGTACTTC. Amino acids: CASSLTGPSFYEQYF.

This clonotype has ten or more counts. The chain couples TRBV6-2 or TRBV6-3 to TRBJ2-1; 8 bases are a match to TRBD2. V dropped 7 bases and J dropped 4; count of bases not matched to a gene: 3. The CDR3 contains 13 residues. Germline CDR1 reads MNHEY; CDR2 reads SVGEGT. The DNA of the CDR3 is TGTGCCAGCACGAGCGGGAGTTACAATGAGCAGTTCTTC. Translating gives CASTSGSYNEQFF.

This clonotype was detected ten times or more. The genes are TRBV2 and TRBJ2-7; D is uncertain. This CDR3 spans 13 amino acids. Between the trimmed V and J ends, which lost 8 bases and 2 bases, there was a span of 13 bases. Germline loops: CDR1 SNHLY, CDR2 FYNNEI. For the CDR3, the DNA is TGTGCCAGCCAGAGTCATGGACCCTACGAGCAGTACTTC. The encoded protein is CASQSHGPYEQYF.

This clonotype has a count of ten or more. The CDR3 protein is CASSLEGQGNNEQFF. CDR3 in DNA: TGCGCCAGCAGCTTGGAGGGACAGGGAAACAATGAGCAGTTCTTC. The V and J genes are TRBV5-1 and TRBJ2-1, with TRBD1 identical over 9 bases. In germline, CDR1 is SGHRS, CDR2 YFSETQ. This CDR3 is built from 15 residues. V gave up 0 bases and J gave up 5 bases; unmatched junction bases: 3.

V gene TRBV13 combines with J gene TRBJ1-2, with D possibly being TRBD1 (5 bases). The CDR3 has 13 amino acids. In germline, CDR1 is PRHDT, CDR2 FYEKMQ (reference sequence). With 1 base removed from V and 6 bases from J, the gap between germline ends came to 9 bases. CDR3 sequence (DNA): TGTGCCAGCAGCTTAGACGCAGGGAATGGCTACACCTTC. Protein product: CASSLDAGNGYTF.

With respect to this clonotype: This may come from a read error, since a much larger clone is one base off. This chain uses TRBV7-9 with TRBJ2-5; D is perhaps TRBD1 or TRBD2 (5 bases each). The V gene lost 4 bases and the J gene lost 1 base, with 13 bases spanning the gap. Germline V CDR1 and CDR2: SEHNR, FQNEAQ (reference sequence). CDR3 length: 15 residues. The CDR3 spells CASSSKGPCQETQYF. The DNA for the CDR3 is TGTGCCAGCAGCTCCAAGGGACCGTGCCAAGAGACCCAGTACTTC. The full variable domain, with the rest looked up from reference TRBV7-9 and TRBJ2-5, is DTGVSQNPRHKITKRGQNVTFRCDPISEHNRLYWYRQTLGQGPEFLTYFQNEAQLEKSRLLSDRFSAERPKGSFSTLEIQRTEQGDSAMYLCASSSKGPCQETQYFGPGTRLLVL.

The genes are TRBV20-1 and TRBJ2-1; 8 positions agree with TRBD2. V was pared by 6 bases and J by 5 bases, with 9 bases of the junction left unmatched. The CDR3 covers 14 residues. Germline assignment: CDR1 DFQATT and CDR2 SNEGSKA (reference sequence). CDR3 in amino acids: CSAGGLAWDNEQFF. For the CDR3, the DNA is TGCAGTGCCGGAGGACTAGCCTGGGACAATGAGCAGTTCTTC.

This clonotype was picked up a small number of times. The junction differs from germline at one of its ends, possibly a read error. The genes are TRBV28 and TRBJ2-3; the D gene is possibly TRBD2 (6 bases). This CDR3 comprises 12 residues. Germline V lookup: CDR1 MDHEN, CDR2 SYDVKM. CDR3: CAGSLGLNTQYF. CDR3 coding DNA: TGTGCCGGCAGTTTGGGACTTAATACGCAGTATTTT. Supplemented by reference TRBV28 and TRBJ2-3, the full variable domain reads DVKVTQSSRYLVKRTGEKVFLECVQDMDHENMFWYRQDPGLGLRLIYFSYDVKMKEKGDIPEGYSVSREKKERFSLILESASTNQTSMYLCAGSLGLNTQYFGPGTRLTVL.

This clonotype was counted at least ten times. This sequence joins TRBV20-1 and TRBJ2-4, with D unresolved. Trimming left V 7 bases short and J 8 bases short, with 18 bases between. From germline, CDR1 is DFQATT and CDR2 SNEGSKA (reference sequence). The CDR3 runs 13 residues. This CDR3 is CSVLGPRADIQYF. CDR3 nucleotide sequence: TGCAGTGTTCTGGGCCCTCGGGCGGACATTCAGTACTTC.

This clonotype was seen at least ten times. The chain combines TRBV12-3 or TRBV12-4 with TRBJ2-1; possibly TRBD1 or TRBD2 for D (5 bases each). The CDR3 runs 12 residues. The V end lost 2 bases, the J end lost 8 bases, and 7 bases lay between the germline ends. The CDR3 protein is CASSLRGDEQFF. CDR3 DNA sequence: TGTGCCAGCAGTTTAAGAGGGGATGAGCAGTTCTTC.

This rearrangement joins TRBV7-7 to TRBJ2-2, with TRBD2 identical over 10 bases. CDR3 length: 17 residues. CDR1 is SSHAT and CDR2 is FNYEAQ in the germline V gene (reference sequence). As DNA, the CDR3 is TGTGCTAGCCGCCACGGAGGACTAGCGGAGAACACCGGGGAGCTGTTTTTT. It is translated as CASRHGGLAENTGELFF.

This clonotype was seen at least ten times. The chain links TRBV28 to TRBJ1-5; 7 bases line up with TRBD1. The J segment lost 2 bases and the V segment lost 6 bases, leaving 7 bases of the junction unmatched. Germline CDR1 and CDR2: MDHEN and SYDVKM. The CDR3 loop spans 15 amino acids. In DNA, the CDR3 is TGTGCCAGCAGAGACAGGGTCTTCGGCAATCAGCCCCAGCATTTT. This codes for CASRDRVFGNQPQHF.

The CDR3 protein is CASSPPTGRGAYEQYF. DNA of the CDR3: TGTGCCAGCAGCCCCCCCACGGGGCGGGGCGCCTACGAGCAGTACTTC. The chain combines TRBV9 with TRBJ2-7, with D possibly TRBD2 on 6 matching bases. Germline assignment: CDR1 SGDLS and CDR2 YYNGEE. The germline V and J ends were trimmed by 4 bases and 2 bases, with 19 bases remaining between them. The CDR3 spans 16 residues.